The 25 T cell receptor beta chains presented below share a single source sample, sequenced in a study of blood T cell repertoires in COVID-19. Here immunoSEQ multiplex PCR was the method, and the copy in TCRdb shows in-frame clones only, minus some. The profile shows around 150,000 clones, around 85% of them singletons. The material sequenced was peripheral blood. All receptors come from a man in his 60s with active or convalescent COVID-19.

The chain employs TRBV9 and TRBJ1-5, with a weak D call TRBD1 (5 bases). The germline gives CDR1 SGDLS, CDR2 YYNGEE. This CDR3 has 15 amino acids. V lost 0 bases and J 4 bases, leaving 11 bases between the germline ends. The CDR3 DNA reads as TGTGCCAGCAGCGTAGGGACACTATCGAATCAGCCCCAGCATTTT. It yields the protein CASSVGTLSNQPQHF.

The chain is built from TRBV12-5 and TRBJ2-2; weak D call: TRBD2 (5 bases). This CDR3 comprises 15 residues. V lost 7 bases and J 1 base, leaving 13 bases between the germline ends. Germline CDR1 reads LGHNT; CDR2 reads FRNRAP. CDR3 amino acids: CASAQRALNTGELFF. The CDR3 DNA is TGTGCTAGTGCTCAGAGGGCTTTGAACACCGGGGAGCTGTTTTTT.

The chain joins TRBV7-2 to TRBJ2-7, with 11 bases that match TRBD2. V shed 6 bases, J shed 1 base, and the junction held 5 bases outside the gene matches. Germline assignment: CDR1 SGHTA and CDR2 FQGNSA. This CDR3 is built from 15 residues. Here the CDR3 reads CASRNGLAGSYEQYF. CDR3 bases: TGTGCCAGCAGGAACGGACTAGCGGGTTCCTACGAGCAGTACTTC.

The rearrangement links TRBV2 to TRBJ2-3; D call uncertain. This CDR3 region has 12 residues. The germline CDR1 and CDR2 sequences are SNHLY and FYNNEI. The V end was cut by 7 bases, the J end by 5 bases, with 10 bases between. The CDR3 reads CASNQFLDTQYF. Written as DNA, the CDR3 is TGTGCCAGCAATCAGTTTTTAGATACGCAGTATTTT.

The V and J genes are TRBV3-1 (or the pseudogene TRBV3-2) and TRBJ2-1, with TRBD2 matching over 9 bases. CDR1 and CDR2 from the germline V gene are LGHDT and YNNKEL (reference sequence). V gave up 4 bases and J gave up 16 bases; unmatched junction bases: 11. The CDR3 totals 13 residues. The chain's CDR3 is CASSPPSSGKNFF. Here the CDR3 DNA reads TGTGCCAGCAGCCCCCCATCTAGCGGGAAAAATTTCTTC.

This chain uses TRBV6-1 with TRBJ1-1; 7 positions match TRBD1. Germline V CDR1 and CDR2: MNHNS, SASEGT. Trimming took 1 base from V and 4 from J; bases not matched to a gene: 6. This CDR3 is 15 amino acids long. The CDR3 loop is CASSEGAGGPTEAFF. In nucleotides, the CDR3 is TGTGCCAGCAGTGAAGGGGCAGGGGGTCCCACTGAAGCTTTCTTT.

V gene TRBV3-1 (or the pseudogene TRBV3-2) combines with J gene TRBJ1-1; a possible D gene is TRBD1 (5 bases). Looked up from germline, CDR1 is LGHDT and CDR2 is YNNKEL (reference sequence). The V end lost 4 bases, the J end lost 2 bases, and 11 bases lay between the germline ends. CDR3 size: 14 residues. The CDR3, as DNA: TGTGCCAGCAGCCTGGCAGGGCCTAACACTGAAGCTTTCTTT. Translating it yields CASSLAGPNTEAFF.

Worth noting for this clone: Other DNA sequences within the sample encode an identical CDR3. This sequence joins TRBV6-1 and TRBJ1-5, with D perhaps TRBD1 (5 bases). Trimming took 3 bases from V and 4 from J, leaving 10 bases between them. CDR1 and CDR2 from the germline V gene are MNHNS and SASEGT. CDR3 length: 14 residues. For the CDR3, the DNA is TGTGCCAGCAGTGAGGGGGGAGGAAATCAGCCCCAGCATTTT. It is translated as CASSEGGGNQPQHF.

There are many counts of this clone. The rearrangement joins TRBV28 to TRBJ1-5; the D is unclear. V was cut by 2 bases and J by 4 bases, with 3 bases left in between. Germline V gives CDR1 MDHEN, CDR2 SYDVKM. CDR3 length: 12 residues. The CDR3 region has the DNA TGTGCCAGCAGTTTACAAAATCAGCCCCAGCATTTT. Amino acids: CASSLQNQPQHF.

The J gene is TRBJ2-2, the V gene TRBV7-9; D might be TRBD2 (7 bases). V was cut by 11 bases and J by 3 bases, with 16 bases left in between. The CDR3 contains 14 residues. CDR1 is SEHNR and CDR2 is FQNEAQ in the germline V gene (reference sequence). The CDR3 DNA is TGTGCCTCCGGGGGGCTAGCGGACACCGGGGAGCTGTTTTTT. This sequence encodes CASGGLADTGELFF.

The chain combines TRBV23-1 with TRBJ2-7; tentative D call: TRBD2 (6 bases). TRBV23-1 is an ORF; its function is uncertain. This CDR3 spans 15 amino acids. Trimming stripped 1 base from V and 1 base from J, with 11 bases between. CDR3 bases: TGCGCCAGCAGTCAATTTACGGGGGATTCCTACGAGCAGTACTTC. Amino acid sequence: CASSQFTGDSYEQYF.

V is TRBV6-2 or TRBV6-3 and J is TRBJ2-2; D gene uncertain. Germline V gene sequence: CDR1 MNHEY, CDR2 SVGEGT. V shed 5 bases and J shed 5 bases, with 9 bases lying between them. The CDR3 contains 13 residues. In DNA, the CDR3 is TGTGCCAGCAGTCCCTTAATAACCGGGGAGCTGTTTTTT. Translated, it gives CASSPLITGELFF.

The genes are TRBV7-3 and TRBJ1-6; tentative D call: TRBD1 (5 bases). The CDR3 contains 14 residues. Per germline, CDR1 SGHTA and CDR2 FQGTGA. V lost 6 bases and J 7 bases, leaving 13 bases between the germline ends. CDR3 sequence (DNA): TGTGCCAGCAGTCGAGACAGTAGCAATTCACCCCTCCACTTT. Its protein product is CASSRDSSNSPLHF.

The chain couples TRBV5-8 to TRBJ2-6; a weak D match, TRBD1 (6 bases). Germline CDR1 SGHTS, CDR2 YDEGEE. V was cut by 0 bases and J by 13 bases, with 14 bases left in between. The CDR3 contains 14 residues. Here the CDR3 DNA reads TGTGCCAGCAGCTTGGTTGGGGGCTCGGGGGTCCTGACTTTC. The encoded protein is CASSLVGGSGVLTF.

The rearrangement joins TRBV6-5 to TRBJ2-7; no reliable D call. This CDR3 contains 14 residues. Germline lookup yields CDR1 MNHEY and CDR2 SVGAGI. V shed 4 bases and J shed 0 bases, with 10 bases lying between them. DNA of the CDR3: TGTGCCAGCAGTTCTACCTCAAGCTCCTACGAGCAGTACTTC. Translated: CASSSTSSSYEQYF.

The V gene is TRBV11-2, the J gene TRBJ2-5; TRBD1 agrees at 9 bases. This CDR3 has 15 residues. V lost 7 bases, J lost 5 bases, and 11 bases stayed unmatched. The germline CDR1 and CDR2 sequences are SGHAT and FQNNGV. The CDR3 sequence: CASTQQGAPGETQYF. In nucleotides, the CDR3 is TGTGCCAGCACGCAACAGGGGGCGCCGGGGGAGACCCAGTACTTC.

The rearrangement joins TRBV6-2 or TRBV6-3 to TRBJ2-7; D may be TRBD1 (7 bases). V was shortened by 2 bases and J by 2 bases, with 10 bases between the two germline ends. The CDR3 loop spans 14 amino acids. The germline gives CDR1 MNHEY, CDR2 SVGEGT. The CDR3 DNA reads TGTGCCAGCAGTTACGGCAGGGGGGCCTACGAGCAGTACTTC. Protein product: CASSYGRGAYEQYF.

V gene TRBV5-1 combines with J gene TRBJ2-7; a possible D gene is TRBD2 (7 bases). The germline gives CDR1 SGHRS, CDR2 YFSETQ. V lost 4 bases to trimming and J lost 6 bases, with 17 bases between them. The CDR3 contains 14 residues. CDR3 residues: CASSKGGMEREQYF. The CDR3 nucleotides read TGCGCCAGCAGCAAGGGGGGGATGGAGCGCGAGCAGTACTTC.

The chain couples TRBV2 to TRBJ1-2; D is unclear. The V end lost 1 base, the J end lost 1 base, and 7 bases lay between the germline ends. Per the germline V gene, CDR1 is SNHLY and CDR2 is FYNNEI. The CDR3 length is 14 residues. The chain's CDR3 is CASSEETLNYGYTF. The CDR3 DNA follows: TGTGCCAGCAGTGAAGAGACACTTAACTATGGCTACACCTTC.

This sequence joins TRBV3-1 (or the pseudogene TRBV3-2) and TRBJ2-3; 9 bases agree with TRBD1. J was trimmed by 5 bases and V by 0 bases; bases with no gene match: 9. Looked up from germline, CDR1 is LGHDT and CDR2 is YNNKEL (reference sequence). This CDR3 region has 17 residues. CDR3 sequence: CASSQEPGQGLGDTQYF. The CDR3 coding sequence is TGTGCCAGCAGCCAAGAACCGGGACAGGGTTTAGGAGATACGCAGTATTTT.

The V and J genes are TRBV11-2 and TRBJ2-2; 7 bases agree with TRBD1. In germline, CDR1 is SGHAT, CDR2 FQNNGV. Unmatched junction bases numbered 6, after V lost 5 bases and J lost 6 bases. The CDR3 sequence is 14 residues long. Written as DNA, the CDR3 is TGTGCCAGCAGCCCTGGGACAGCCCCCGGGGAGCTGTTTTTT. This translates into CASSPGTAPGELFF.

A single count supports this clone. The chain combines TRBV18 with TRBJ2-7; D unclear. Trimming shortened V by 2 bases and J by 2 bases, and 7 bases separated the two germline ends. Germline CDR1 is KGHSH and CDR2 is LQKENI. The CDR3 length is 13 residues. The DNA for the CDR3 is TGTGCCAGCTCACCAGGGCCGACCTACGAGCAGTACTTC. Protein sequence: CASSPGPTYEQYF.

As for this clone: The same CDR3 also results from other DNA sequences found in this sample. The V call is TRBV19, the J call TRBJ2-2, with 8 nucleotides matching TRBD1. Germline trimming cut 5 bases from V and 5 bases from J; bases unmatched to any gene: 4. The CDR3 is 14 residues long. Germline V gene lookup returns CDR1 LNHDA and CDR2 SQIVND (reference sequence). The DNA of the CDR3 is TGTGCCAGTAGTGGTACAGGGGGAACCGGGGAGCTGTTTTTT. This sequence encodes CASSGTGGTGELFF.

CDR3 sequence (DNA): TGTGCCAGCAGCCCTTGGGGGGTCTACGAGCAGTACTTC. Its translation is CASSPWGVYEQYF. The genes are TRBV3-1 (or the pseudogene TRBV3-2) and TRBJ2-7, with a weak D call TRBD2 (6 bases). The germline CDR1 and CDR2 sequences are LGHDT and YNNKEL (reference sequence). The CDR3 runs 13 residues. V lost 4 bases, J lost 3 bases, and 10 bases lay in between.

The table lists this clone with a few counts. V usage is TRBV11-1 and J usage is TRBJ2-5, with D perhaps TRBD2 (6 bases). With 5 bases removed from V and 3 bases from J, the gap between germline ends came to 10 bases. CDR1 is SGHAT and CDR2 is FQDESV in the germline V gene (reference sequence). CDR3 length equals 13 residues. The CDR3 DNA is TGTGCCAGCAGCGTGGGACTCAAAGAGACCCAGTACTTC. Its protein is CASSVGLKETQYF.